The source of this T cell receptor (beta chain) is a study of T cell repertoires in cytomegalovirus infection. Findings and caveats of the study: Pooled public TCR beta family frequency picked out CMV carriers with the relevant HLA. HLA-C-restricted CMV clonotypes gave the most frequent clonotype in two of eight donors.

Trimming took 5 bases from V and 6 from J, leaving 18 bases between them. Germline V gene data show CDR1 as MNHEY and CDR2 as SMNVEV (reference sequence). The CDR3 loop spans 15 amino acids. To note about this clonotype: Its matching antigen is unknown.

Each CDR3 protein is one row after TCRdb ran MiXCR on the reads. This sample carries tens of thousands of distinct CDR3 sequences, about 44% of them seen once, and the ten largest clones take 85% to 95%. This sample comprised CD8+ T cells from cultured PBMCs, obtained from culture after CMV antigen stimulation. The genes are TRBV27 and TRBJ2-3, with D perhaps TRBD1 or TRBD2 (6 bases each). The TCR sequence derives from a human donor in good health (CMV status not recorded). Some clones in this sample may be carry-over from other donors' samples. This chain's CDR3 is CASSPDSGGGDTQYF. Here the CDR3 DNA reads TGTGCCAGCAGTCCCGATAGCGGAGGGGGTGATACGCAGTATTTT.